This T cell receptor (beta chain) was recovered during a study of T-cell memory formation after mild COVID-19. Study observations and caveats: Clones which contracted sat mainly in CM and EM if CD4+, and in EMRA if CD8+. Clones contracting day 15 to 85 were balanced CD4/CD8; later expanders leaned CD4+.

V lost 1 base, J lost 2 bases, and 3 bases stayed unmatched. The germline gives CDR1 KGHSH, CDR2 LQKENI. The CDR3 is 15 residues long. A remark on this clonotype: No antigen is known for it.

cDNA libraries for TCR alpha and TCR beta, carrying sample barcodes and UMIs, came from 5'RACE with constant-segment primers. Using its own MiXCR run on the 5' RACE reads, TCRdb lists one record per CDR3 protein. Among around 450,000 distinct CDR3 sequences listed, 20% were seen once. Sequenced sample: PBMCs or a T cell subset sorted from them (not recorded which). The chain combines TRBV18 with TRBJ2-5; 8 nucleotides align to TRBD2. This sequence was found in an adult woman who had mild COVID-19 (a few samples of this study predate the infection). Cell type and time point are not known. In DNA form, the CDR3 reads TGTGCCAGCTCACCACTAACTAGCGGACAAGAGACCCAGTACTTC. Amino acids: CASSPLTSGQETQYF.